The rows below give T cell receptor beta chains drawn from one sample of a study of neurological immune-mediated disorders. TCRdb reprocessed the 5' RACE reads via MiXCR and lists one record per CDR3 protein. The sample lists more than 25,000 distinct CDR3 sequences, roughly 25% occurring once. Sequencing was carried out using CD4+ T cells from blood. Every receptor here comes from a man between 50 and 59 years old with HTLV-1-associated myelopathy (HAM/TSP). The conserved cysteine and the conserved F or W are not part of the CDR3 here. Some rows have no size entry. The others give once, few or many, or a class for an expanded clone.

j_call clone_size v_call cdr3_aa
TRBJ2-3 medium-sized TRBV5-1 ASSWTSTDTQY
TRBJ2-5 many TRBV2 ASNDLEGETQY
TRBJ1-1 few TRBV7-6 ASSSRGGRGFTEAF
TRBJ1-2 many TRBV20-1 SARGNGGRGNYGYT
TRBJ2-7 many TRBV27 ASSLSMRGSEQY
TRBJ2-3 many TRBV20-1 SARDLGGGTDTQY
TRBJ1-4 many TRBV12-3/TRBV12-4 ASSLERRGEKLF
TRBJ1-5 many TRBV19 ASSSTGGNQPQH
TRBJ1-6 many TRBV7-9 ASSSTGNSPLH
TRBJ1-2 . TRBV5-1 ASSLVQGPGYT
TRBJ1-2 . TRBV5-6 ASSLGRPYGYT
TRBJ1-5 . TRBV2 ASSLGKNSNQPQH
TRBJ1-2 many TRBV12-3/TRBV12-4 ASSFAGGFLNYGYT
TRBJ2-7 many TRBV20-1 SASQGSGYEQY
TRBJ1-1 many TRBV20-1 SASGLNTEAF
TRBJ2-4 many TRBV12-3/TRBV12-4 ASTPRLAGIGFKNIQY
TRBJ2-7 . TRBV20-1 SARKTVAIPYEQY
TRBJ1-1 many TRBV5-6 ASSLGVTEAF
TRBJ1-5 many TRBV20-1 SARGTGARVSNQPQH
TRBJ1-5 many TRBV20-1 SASLDYSNQPQH
TRBJ2-2 . TRBV5-1 ASSSPGGAGGNTGELF
TRBJ1-4 . TRBV12-3/TRBV12-4 ASSFRDFEEKLF
TRBJ1-5 many TRBV24-1 ATQGTSGAQH
TRBJ2-7 once TRBV5-1 ASSWGTGFEEQY
TRBJ2-1 once TRBV5-1 ASSPWGTSGRGMF
TRBJ1-6 many TRBV3-1 ASSQGDNNSPLH
. . TRBV5-1 ASSLGGGVGYEQY
TRBJ1-1 many TRBV5-1 ASSLESGRTEAF
TRBJ2-3 many TRBV9 ASSVGRATDTQY
TRBJ2-7 many TRBV28 ASSSIRGQGHEQY
TRBJ2-6 many TRBV20-1 SATPGQGRTGANVLT
TRBJ2-7 many TRBV5-1 ASSPDRPYEQY
TRBJ2-7 . TRBV12-3/TRBV12-4 ASGSVVSEQY
TRBJ2-3 many TRBV5-5 ASSLRLAGGTDTQY
TRBJ2-1 many TRBV6-1 ASRGDLDSYNEQF
TRBJ1-2 many TRBV12-3/TRBV12-4 ASRNREFYGYT
TRBJ2-3 many TRBV10-3 AISLAGGQKDTQY
TRBJ2-1 many TRBV27 ASSPGQSRSYNEQF